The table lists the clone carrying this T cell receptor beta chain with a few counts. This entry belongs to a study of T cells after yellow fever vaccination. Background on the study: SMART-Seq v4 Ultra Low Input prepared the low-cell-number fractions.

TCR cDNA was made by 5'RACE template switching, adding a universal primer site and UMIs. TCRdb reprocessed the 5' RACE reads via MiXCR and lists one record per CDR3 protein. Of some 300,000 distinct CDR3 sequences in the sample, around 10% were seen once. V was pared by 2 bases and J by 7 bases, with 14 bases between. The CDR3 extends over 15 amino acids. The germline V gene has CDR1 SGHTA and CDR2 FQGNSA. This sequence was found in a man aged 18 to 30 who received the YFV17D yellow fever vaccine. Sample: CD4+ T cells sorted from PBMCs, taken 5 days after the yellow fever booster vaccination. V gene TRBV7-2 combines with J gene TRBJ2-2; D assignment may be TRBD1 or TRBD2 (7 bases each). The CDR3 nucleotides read TGTGCCAGCAGCTTACGACGGGGGGACAGCGGGGAGCTGTTTTTT. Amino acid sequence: CASSLRRGDSGELFF.